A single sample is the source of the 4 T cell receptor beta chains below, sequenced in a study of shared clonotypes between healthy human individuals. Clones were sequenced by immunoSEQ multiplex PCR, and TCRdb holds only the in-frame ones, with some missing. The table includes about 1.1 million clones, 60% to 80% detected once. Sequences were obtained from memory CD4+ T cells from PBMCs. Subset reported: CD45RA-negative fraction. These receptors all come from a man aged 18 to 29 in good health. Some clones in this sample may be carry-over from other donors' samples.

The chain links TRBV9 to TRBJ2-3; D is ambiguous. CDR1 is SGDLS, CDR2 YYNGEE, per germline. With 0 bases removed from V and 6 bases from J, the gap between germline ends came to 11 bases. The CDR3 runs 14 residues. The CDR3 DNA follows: TGTGCCAGCAGCGTAGGCTCGCCACGCGATACGCAGTATTTT. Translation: CASSVGSPRDTQYF. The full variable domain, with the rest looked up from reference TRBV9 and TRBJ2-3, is DSGVTQTPKHLITATGQRVTLRCSPRSGDLSVYWYQQSLDQGLQFLIQYYNGEERAKGNILERFSAQQFPDLHSELNLSSLELGDSALYFCASSVGSPRDTQYFGPGTRLTVL.

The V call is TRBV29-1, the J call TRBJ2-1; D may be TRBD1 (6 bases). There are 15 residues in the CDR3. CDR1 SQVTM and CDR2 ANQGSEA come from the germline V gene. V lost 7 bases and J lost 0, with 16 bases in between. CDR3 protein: CSANQGTNSYNEQFF. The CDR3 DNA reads TGCAGCGCGAACCAGGGGACGAACTCCTACAATGAGCAGTTCTTC.

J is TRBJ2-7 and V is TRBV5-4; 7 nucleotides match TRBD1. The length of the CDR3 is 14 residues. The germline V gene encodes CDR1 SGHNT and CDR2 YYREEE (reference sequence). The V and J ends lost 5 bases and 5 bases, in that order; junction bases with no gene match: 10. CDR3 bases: TGTGCCAGCAGTCTGACAGGGTCTATCAACGAGCAGTACTTC. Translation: CASSLTGSINEQYF.

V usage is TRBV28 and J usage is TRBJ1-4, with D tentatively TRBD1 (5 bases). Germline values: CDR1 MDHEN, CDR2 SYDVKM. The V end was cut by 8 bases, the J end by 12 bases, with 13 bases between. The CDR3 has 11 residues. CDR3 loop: CASAFWGELFF. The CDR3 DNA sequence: TGTGCCAGCGCCTTTTGGGGGGAACTGTTTTTT.